The T cell receptor (beta chain) under discussion was sequenced for a study of blood T cell repertoires in COVID-19. This CDR3 is 16 amino acids long. Per germline, CDR1 SGHVS and CDR2 FNYEAQ. V shed 5 bases, J shed 4 bases, and the junction held 9 bases outside the gene matches. Method: immunoSEQ multiplex PCR; TCRdb's copy keeps in-frame clones and lacks some. Of 120,000 to 150,000 clones in the sample, approximately 84% were seen once. This receptor was identified in a woman aged 50 to 60 with acute COVID-19. Sequencing was done on a sample of PBMCs or T cells enriched from blood (not recorded which). The V and J genes are TRBV7-6 and TRBJ2-5; 11 bases are shared with TRBD2. CDR3 in DNA: TGTGCCAGCAGCAGGGGGGGACTAGCGGTACGAGAGACCCAGTACTTC. It encodes CASSRGGLAVRETQYF.